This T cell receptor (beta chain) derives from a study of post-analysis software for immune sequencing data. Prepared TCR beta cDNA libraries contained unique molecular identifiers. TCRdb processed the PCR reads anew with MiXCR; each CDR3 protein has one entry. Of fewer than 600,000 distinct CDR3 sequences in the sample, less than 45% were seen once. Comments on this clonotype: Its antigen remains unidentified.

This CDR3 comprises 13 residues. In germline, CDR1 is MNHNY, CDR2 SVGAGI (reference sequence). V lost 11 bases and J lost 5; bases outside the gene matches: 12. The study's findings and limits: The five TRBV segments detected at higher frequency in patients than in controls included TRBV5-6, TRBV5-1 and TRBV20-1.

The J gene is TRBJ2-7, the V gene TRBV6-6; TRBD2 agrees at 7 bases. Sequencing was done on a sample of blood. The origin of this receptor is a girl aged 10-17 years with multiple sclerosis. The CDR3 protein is CAARGGRYNEQYF. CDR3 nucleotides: TGTGCCGCCCGGGGCGGGAGATACAACGAGCAGTACTTC.